Presented here are 24 T cell receptor beta chains from one specimen sequenced in a study of human T cells and chemical hapten exposure. MiXCR, applied by TCRdb to the RACE reads, yields one record per CDR3 protein. The table records tens of thousands of distinct CDR3 sequences, approximately 14% of them present only once. Time point described: pre-sensitization, week 0. Noted treatment: therapeutic diphenylcyclopropenone sensitization with weekly scalp DPC. Sequences were derived from whole blood, sampled in connection with sensitization to the hapten diphenylcyclopropenone (DPC). These TCRs come from a woman aged 45-65 years with alopecia areata. Some clones in this sample may be carry-over from other donors' samples.

In DNA form, the CDR3 reads TGTGCCAGCAGCCGCGGACTAGCGGGAGGGCCGTACAATGAGCAGTTCTTC. Its protein is CASSRGLAGGPYNEQFF. The gene calls are TRBV11-2 and TRBJ2-1, with 15 bases identical to TRBD2. The ends lost 5 bases at V and 4 bases at J; junction bases unmatched: 6. The V gene's germline CDR1 is SGHAT and CDR2 FQNNGV. This CDR3 spans 17 amino acids.

This clonotype was detected a few times. The gene calls are TRBV28 and TRBJ2-2; 7 bases map to TRBD1. Germline CDR1 is MDHEN and CDR2 is SYDVKM. V lost 10 bases to trimming and J lost 0 bases; unmatched junction nucleotides: 11. CDR3 length: 16 amino acids. In nucleotides, the CDR3 is TGTGCCACCGTAATTAACAGGGGCTCGAACACCGGGGAGCTGTTTTTT. Its protein product is CATVINRGSNTGELFF.

V gene TRBV4-1 combines with J gene TRBJ1-2; D remains unclear. There are 12 residues in the CDR3. Trimming removed 1 base from V and 0 bases from J, with 0 bases in between. Germline CDR1 MGHRA, CDR2 YSYEKL. In nucleotides, the CDR3 is TGCGCCAGCAGCCAAGCTAACTATGGCTACACCTTC. Its translation: CASSQANYGYTF.

This clonotype was counted only a few times. The chain employs TRBV7-2 and TRBJ1-1; no clear D. The V end was cut by 4 bases, the J end by 4 bases, with 10 bases between. Germline V gives CDR1 SGHTA, CDR2 FQGNSA. The CDR3 extends over 13 amino acids. The CDR3 region has the DNA TGTGCCAGCAGCTCGAGTCGATTCACTGAAGCTTTCTTT. Translated, it gives CASSSSRFTEAFF.

This clonotype was detected many times. V is TRBV20-1 and J is TRBJ2-7; 11 positions agree with TRBD1. This CDR3 has 15 residues. CDR1 and CDR2 from the germline V gene are DFQATT and SNEGSKA (reference sequence). J was trimmed by 7 bases and V by 2 bases; bases with no gene match: 10. CDR3: CSARNRDRGTREQYF. The CDR3 DNA follows: TGCAGTGCTAGAAACCGGGACAGGGGGACTCGAGAGCAGTACTTC.

In its sample, this clonotype ranks as medium-sized. The rearrangement links TRBV29-1 to TRBJ2-4; TRBD2 aligns across 12 bases. The CDR3 consists of 13 residues. The junction had 4 bases not matched to a gene; V was cut back by 6 bases and J by 7 bases. Germline V gene data show CDR1 as SQVTM and CDR2 as ANQGSEA. The CDR3 loop reads CSVETSGSNIQYF. The CDR3 DNA reads as TGCAGCGTGGAGACTAGCGGGAGTAACATTCAGTACTTC.

This clonotype was counted ten times or more. The V gene is TRBV10-1, the J gene TRBJ1-1; D not certain. The germline V gene has CDR1 WNHNN and CDR2 SYGVQD (reference sequence). V was trimmed by 6 bases and J by 0 bases, leaving 11 bases between them. The CDR3 length is 14 residues. The CDR3 DNA follows: TGCGCCAGCAGCCCGGCCCATATGAACACTGAAGCTTTCTTT. Encoded protein: CASSPAHMNTEAFF.

The V gene is TRBV29-1, the J gene TRBJ2-1; unclear D gene. Germline loops: CDR1 SQVTM, CDR2 ANQGSEA. This CDR3 contains 12 residues. With 6 bases removed from V and 4 bases from J, the gap between germline ends came to 10 bases. In DNA, the CDR3 is TGCAGCGTCCTGTGGGGATACAATGAGCAGTTCTTC. Translated: CSVLWGYNEQFF.

This clonotype was recorded many times. The rearrangement joins TRBV20-1 to TRBJ1-3, with 8 bases lining up with TRBD1. V was pared by 5 bases and J by 0 bases, with 9 bases of the junction left unmatched. Germline CDR1 and CDR2: DFQATT and SNEGSKA (reference sequence). The CDR3 is 16 amino acids. CDR3 DNA: TGCAGTGCTCGTTCCCCAGGGGGCTTCTCTGGAAACACCATATATTTT. Protein: CSARSPGGFSGNTIYF.

The chain is built from TRBV20-1 and TRBJ1-1; D unresolved. V was cut by 5 bases and J by 3 bases, with 7 bases left in between. CDR1 is DFQATT and CDR2 is SNEGSKA in the germline V gene (reference sequence). The CDR3 loop spans 11 amino acids. The CDR3 region has the DNA TGCAGTGCTCCCCTACACACTGAAGCTTTCTTT. Translated: CSAPLHTEAFF.

The CDR3 is CASRLAGGANEQFF. The CDR3 nucleotides are TGCGCCAGCAGACTAGCGGGAGGGGCCAATGAGCAGTTCTTC. The V and J genes are TRBV5-1 and TRBJ2-1, with 13 bases fitting TRBD2. The CDR3 spans 14 residues. The V segment lost 5 bases and the J segment 6 bases; nucleotides outside the gene matches: 2. In germline, CDR1 is SGHRS, CDR2 YFSETQ. The entire variable domain, with the rest obtained from reference TRBV5-1 and TRBJ2-1, is as follows: KAGVTQTPRYLIKTRGQQVTLSCSPISGHRSVSWYQQTPGQGLQFLFEYFSETQRNKGNFPGRFSGRQFSNSRSEMNVSTLELGDSALYLCASRLAGGANEQFFGPGTRLTVL.

In its sample, this clonotype was seen a few times. The gene calls are TRBV15 and TRBJ1-3; D gene uncertain. V lost 0 bases and J lost 0, with 9 bases in between. Germline-derived CDR1 and CDR2 are LNHNV and YYDKDF (reference sequence). The CDR3 is 16 amino acids. CDR3 amino acids: CATSREIQHSGNTIYF. For the CDR3, the DNA is TGTGCCACCAGCAGAGAGATACAACACTCTGGAAACACCATATATTTT.

This clonotype was seen many times. The CDR3: CASSPDRVPTEAFF. CDR3 nucleotides: TGTGCCAGCAGCCCCGACAGGGTGCCCACTGAAGCTTTCTTT. The V call is TRBV11-2, the J call TRBJ1-1; 7 bases fit TRBD1. After removal of 5 bases from V and 4 bases from J, the junction contained 7 bases not matched to a gene. CDR3 length: 14 residues. Germline V gene sequence: CDR1 SGHAT, CDR2 FQNNGV.

This clonotype was counted ten times or more. The chain employs TRBV5-1 and TRBJ2-2; the match to TRBD2 covers 12 bases. Germline V lookup: CDR1 SGHRS, CDR2 YFSETQ. The V segment lost 0 bases and the J segment 2 bases; nucleotides outside the gene matches: 5. This CDR3 has 18 residues. CDR3 DNA: TGCGCCAGCAGCTTGGATGTGACTAGCGGGAGAAACACCGGGGAGCTGTTTTTT. Translated, it gives CASSLDVTSGRNTGELFF. Full variable domain (remainder filled in from reference TRBV5-1 and TRBJ2-2): KAGVTQTPRYLIKTRGQQVTLSCSPISGHRSVSWYQQTPGQGLQFLFEYFSETQRNKGNFPGRFSGRQFSNSRSEMNVSTLELGDSALYLCASSLDVTSGRNTGELFFGEGSRLTVL.

The V gene is TRBV20-1, the J gene TRBJ1-1; D perhaps matches TRBD1 (6 bases). The V end was cut by 1 base, the J end by 1 base, with 10 bases between. This CDR3 contains 14 residues. Germline CDR1 and CDR2: DFQATT and SNEGSKA (reference sequence). DNA for the CDR3: TGCAGTGCTAGAGGAGGGGGAGCGAACACTGAAGCTTTCTTT. This sequence encodes CSARGGGANTEAFF.

The sample holds a few counts of this clonotype. This chain uses TRBV18 with TRBJ1-5; D is unclear. Trimming cost V 3 bases and J 5 bases, with 11 bases left between them. Looked up from germline, CDR1 is KGHSH and CDR2 is LQKENI. This CDR3 comprises 14 residues. The CDR3, as DNA: TGTGCCAGCTCACCCAGCAACATAGATCAGCCCCAGCATTTT. Translated, it gives CASSPSNIDQPQHF.

The chain couples TRBV6-5 to TRBJ1-5, with D tentatively TRBD1 (6 bases). V dropped 2 bases and J dropped 6 bases, with 11 bases sitting between them. The germline gives CDR1 MNHEY, CDR2 SVGAGI. The CDR3 is 14 amino acids. CDR3 residues: CASSYNGGGQPQHF. CDR3 in DNA: TGTGCCAGCAGTTACAACGGGGGCGGTCAGCCCCAGCATTTT.

This clonotype was counted only a few times. J is TRBJ1-4 and V is TRBV28, with TRBD1 matching over 10 bases. Germline V gene data show CDR1 as MDHEN and CDR2 as SYDVKM. Losses at the gene ends were 7 bases for V and 11 bases for J; bases not matched to a gene: 13. The CDR3 sequence is 15 residues long. The CDR3 region has the DNA TGTGCCAGCACCAACCGGGACAGGGGTAACTCTAAACTGTTTTTT. This codes for CASTNRDRGNSKLFF. Supplemented by reference TRBV28 and TRBJ1-4, the full variable domain reads DVKVTQSSRYLVKRTGEKVFLECVQDMDHENMFWYRQDPGLGLRLIYFSYDVKMKEKGDIPEGYSVSREKKERFSLILESASTNQTSMYLCASTNRDRGNSKLFFGSGTQLSVL.

The chain couples TRBV3-1 to TRBJ2-7, with 11 bases that match TRBD2. V trimming: 0 bases; J trimming: 7 bases; junction bases outside the gene matches: 8. The CDR3 runs 16 residues. CDR1 LGHDT and CDR2 YNNKEL come from the germline V gene (reference sequence). The DNA for the CDR3 is TGTGCCAGCAGCCAAGAAGTAACTAGCGGGAGCAGGGAGCAGTACTTC. This translates into CASSQEVTSGSREQYF.

The rearrangement links TRBV27 to TRBJ1-6; 9 bases match TRBD1. Unmatched junction bases numbered 8, after V lost 1 base and J lost 10 bases. CDR3 length: 16 residues. The V gene's germline CDR1 is MNHEY and CDR2 SMNVEV (reference sequence). CDR3 amino acids: CASSLWSGTGYSPLHF. DNA for the CDR3: TGTGCCAGCAGTTTATGGTCCGGGACAGGGTACTCACCCCTCCACTTT.

This clonotype was detected a few times. V is TRBV6-2 or TRBV6-3 and J is TRBJ2-3; TRBD2 agrees at 9 bases. In germline, CDR1 is MNHEY, CDR2 SVGEGT. The ends lost 2 bases at V and 2 bases at J; junction bases unmatched: 5. There are 16 residues in the CDR3. The CDR3 loop reads CASSYGLAGTTDTQYF. CDR3 in DNA: TGTGCCAGCAGTTACGGTCTAGCGGGGACCACAGATACGCAGTATTTT.

The chain has TRBV29-1 and TRBJ2-2; D uncertain. Trimming took off 2 bases at V and 1 base at J, with 5 bases between the two ends. The CDR3 totals 13 residues. Per the germline V gene, CDR1 is SQVTM and CDR2 is ANQGSEA. CDR3 protein: CSVESWNTGELFF. DNA of the CDR3: TGCAGCGTTGAATCTTGGAACACCGGGGAGCTGTTTTTT.

This chain joins TRBV5-1 and TRBJ2-1; 10 bases map to TRBD2. Germline CDR1 is SGHRS and CDR2 is YFSETQ. Trimming took 5 bases from V and 4 from J; bases not matched to a gene: 6. This CDR3 is 15 amino acids long. The CDR3 DNA follows: TGCGCCAGCAGTTTTGGACTAGCGGATTACAATGAGCAGTTCTTC. As protein: CASSFGLADYNEQFF.

The rearrangement uses TRBV18 and TRBJ1-1, with no clear D. This CDR3 is built from 12 residues. The V gene lost 0 bases and the J gene lost 8 bases, with 7 bases spanning the gap. The germline V gene encodes CDR1 KGHSH and CDR2 LQKENI. This chain's CDR3 is CASSPPAGEAFF. The CDR3 bases are TGTGCCAGCTCACCACCGGCAGGCGAAGCTTTCTTT.